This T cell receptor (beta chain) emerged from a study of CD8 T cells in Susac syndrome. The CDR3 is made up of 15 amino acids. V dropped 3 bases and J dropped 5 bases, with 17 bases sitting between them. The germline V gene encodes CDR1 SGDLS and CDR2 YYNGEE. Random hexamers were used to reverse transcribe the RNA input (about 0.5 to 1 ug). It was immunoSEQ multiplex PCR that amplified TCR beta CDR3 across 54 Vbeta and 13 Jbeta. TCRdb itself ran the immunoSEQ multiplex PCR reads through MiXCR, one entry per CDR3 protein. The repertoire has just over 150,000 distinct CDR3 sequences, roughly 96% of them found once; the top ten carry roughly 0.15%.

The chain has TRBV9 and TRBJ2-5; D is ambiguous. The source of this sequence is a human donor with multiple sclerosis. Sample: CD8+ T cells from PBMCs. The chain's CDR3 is CASSALSLGGETQYF. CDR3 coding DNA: TGTGCCAGCAGCGCCCTTTCTCTAGGTGGGGAGACCCAGTACTTC.